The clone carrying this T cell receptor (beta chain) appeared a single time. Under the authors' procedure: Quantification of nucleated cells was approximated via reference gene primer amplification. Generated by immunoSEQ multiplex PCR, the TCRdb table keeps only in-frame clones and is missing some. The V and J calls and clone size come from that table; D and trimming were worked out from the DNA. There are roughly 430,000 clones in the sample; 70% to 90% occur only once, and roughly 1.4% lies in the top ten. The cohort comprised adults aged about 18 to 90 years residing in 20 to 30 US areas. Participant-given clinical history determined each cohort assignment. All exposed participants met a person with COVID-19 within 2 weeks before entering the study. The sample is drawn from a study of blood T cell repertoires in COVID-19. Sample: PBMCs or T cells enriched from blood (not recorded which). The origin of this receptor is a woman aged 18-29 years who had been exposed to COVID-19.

The CDR3 nucleotides are TGTGCCAGCAGCGTAGTTTCCTCAGGGGATACGCAGTATTTT. Translating it yields CASSVVSSGDTQYF. The chain couples TRBV9 to TRBJ2-3; perhaps TRBD1 as D (5 bases). There are 14 residues in the CDR3. Germline V gene sequence: CDR1 SGDLS, CDR2 YYNGEE. Trimming took off 0 bases at V and 6 bases at J, with 11 bases between the two ends. Drawing the rest from reference TRBV9 and TRBJ2-3, the complete variable domain is DSGVTQTPKHLITATGQRVTLRCSPRSGDLSVYWYQQSLDQGLQFLIQYYNGEERAKGNILERFSAQQFPDLHSELNLSSLELGDSALYFCASSVVSSGDTQYFGPGTRLTVL.